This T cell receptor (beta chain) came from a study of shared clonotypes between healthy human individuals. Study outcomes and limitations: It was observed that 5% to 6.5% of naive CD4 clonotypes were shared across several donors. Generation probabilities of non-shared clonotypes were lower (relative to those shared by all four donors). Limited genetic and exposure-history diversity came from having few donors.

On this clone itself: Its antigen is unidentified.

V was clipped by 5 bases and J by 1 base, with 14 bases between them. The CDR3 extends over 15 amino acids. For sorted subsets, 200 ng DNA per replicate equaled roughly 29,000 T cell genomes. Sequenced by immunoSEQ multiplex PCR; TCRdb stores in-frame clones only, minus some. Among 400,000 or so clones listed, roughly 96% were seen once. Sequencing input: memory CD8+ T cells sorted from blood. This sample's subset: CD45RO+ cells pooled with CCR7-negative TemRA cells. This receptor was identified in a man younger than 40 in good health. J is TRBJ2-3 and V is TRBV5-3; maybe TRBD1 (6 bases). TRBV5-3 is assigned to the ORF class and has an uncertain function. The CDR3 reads CARSLQGARTDTQYF. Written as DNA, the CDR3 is TGTGCCAGAAGTTTACAGGGAGCCCGCACAGATACGCAGTATTTT.